The T cell receptor beta chain described here comes from a study of blood T cell repertoires in COVID-19. On the study more broadly: COVID-19 samples, acute and convalescent, were from the United States, Italy and Spain.

The CDR3 is made up of 13 amino acids. V lost 1 base to trimming and J lost 0 bases, with 3 bases between them. Authors' methods: Estimated nucleated cell counts came from reference gene primer amplification. Assay used: immunoSEQ multiplex PCR; TCRdb lists only in-frame clones, some missing. The V and J calls and clone size come from that table; D and trimming were worked out from the DNA. Found here are 200,000 to 250,000 clones, roughly 86% of them singletons; the top ten hold 3%. The sample consisted of peripheral blood. The TCR was taken from a man aged 55 to 70 with acute or convalescent COVID-19. This rearrangement joins TRBV12-3 or TRBV12-4 to TRBJ1-1; D not certain. Written as DNA, the CDR3 is TGTGCCAGCAGTTTAGGGCTGAACACTGAAGCTTTCTTT. Its protein is CASSLGLNTEAFF.